This T cell receptor beta chain was sequenced for a study of cytomegalovirus exposure and HLA in healthy donors. The PCR employed 60 Vbeta primers together with 13 Jbeta primers. Method: immunoSEQ multiplex PCR; TCRdb's copy keeps in-frame clones and lacks some. The sample includes over 150,000 clones, roughly 76% of them seen just once. This CDR3 spans 15 amino acids. Germline V gene lookup returns CDR1 SGHRS and CDR2 YFSETQ. The junction had 3 bases not matched to a gene; V was cut back by 0 bases and J by 4 bases. This clone has only one observation. This receptor was identified in a woman aged 45-65 years in good health and CMV-seronegative. The rearrangement links TRBV5-1 to TRBJ2-1; 8 bases match TRBD2. Sequencing was performed on PBMCs. CDR3 bases: TGCGCCAGCAGCTTGGTTCCTAGCGGGTACAATGAGCAGTTCTTC. It is translated as CASSLVPSGYNEQFF.